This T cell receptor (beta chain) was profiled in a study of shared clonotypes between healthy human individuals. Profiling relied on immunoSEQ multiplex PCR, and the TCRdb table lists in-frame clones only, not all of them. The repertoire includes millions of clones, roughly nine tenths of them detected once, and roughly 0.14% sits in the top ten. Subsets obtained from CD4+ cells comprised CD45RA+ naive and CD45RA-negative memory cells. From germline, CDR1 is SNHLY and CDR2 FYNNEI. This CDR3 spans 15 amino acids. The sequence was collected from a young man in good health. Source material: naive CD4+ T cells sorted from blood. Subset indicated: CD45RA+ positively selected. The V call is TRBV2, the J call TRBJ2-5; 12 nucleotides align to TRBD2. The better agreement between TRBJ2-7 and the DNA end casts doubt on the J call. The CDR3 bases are TGTGCCAGCAGGAGACTAGCGGGGGACCTCTACGAGCAGTACTTC. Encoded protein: CASRRLAGDLYEQYF.